This TCR beta chain was identified in a study of blood T cell repertoires in COVID-19. Study-wide context: PBMCs, B-cell-depleted T cells, or T cells were the source of the cDNA or gDNA that made up the material.

The CDR3 has 11 amino acids. Germline lookup yields CDR1 SGDLS and CDR2 YYNGEE. The V end was cut by 5 bases, the J end by 6 bases, with 7 bases between. Authors' methods: It was from reference gene primer amplification that nucleated cell counts were estimated. This table comes from immunoSEQ multiplex PCR, and its TCRdb copy is limited to in-frame clones, with some not included. The DNA gave D and trimming, while V, J and clone size come from that table. Counted here are about 44,000 clones, approximately 90% occurring once; the ten biggest clones make up roughly 25%. J is TRBJ2-3 and V is TRBV9; tentatively, D is TRBD2 (6 bases). This TCR was sampled from a woman aged 80 or older in a cohort sampled during active or convalescent COVID-19. The material sequenced was peripheral blood. Written as DNA, the CDR3 is TGTGCCAGCAGGGGGAGGGATACGCAGTATTTT. This gives the protein CASRGRDTQYF. The whole variable domain, remainder taken from reference TRBV9 and TRBJ2-3, is DSGVTQTPKHLITATGQRVTLRCSPRSGDLSVYWYQQSLDQGLQFLIQYYNGEERAKGNILERFSAQQFPDLHSELNLSSLELGDSALYFCASRGRDTQYFGPGTRLTVL.